The sequence of this TCR beta chain was determined in a study of T cell responses to AZD1222 COVID-19 vaccine. Findings and limits, study-wide: Repertoires in all cases were sampled only once the peak T cell response had passed.

Assay used: immunoSEQ multiplex PCR; TCRdb lists only in-frame clones, some missing. This sample has more than 95,000 clones, with around 87% found just once. This clone was seen a single time. Its antigen is as yet unknown. The CDR3 has 12 residues. CDR1 is SGHDN and CDR2 is FVKESK in the germline V gene. V was trimmed by 0 bases and J by 9 bases, leaving 8 bases between them. Material: peripheral blood, obtained on day 0 of AZD1222 vaccination. This receptor was obtained from an adult in good health. The chain joins TRBV14 to TRBJ2-5; tentatively, D is TRBD2 (5 bases). The CDR3 region is CASSQDSRAQYF. The CDR3 DNA sequence: TGTGCCAGCAGCCAAGATTCGAGGGCCCAGTACTTC.